This record concerns one TCR beta chain sequence. Every sample yielded at least 7 million isolated PBMCs. This sample was taken from a study of blood T cells in healthy people across ages. A second PCR of 7 to 11 cycles used a sample-barcoded 5' primer and a J-beta primer mix. Through a template-switch adaptor with 12 random nucleotides, each cDNA molecule received a tag. From the 5' RACE reads, TCRdb called clonotypes with MiXCR, one entry per CDR3 protein. The sample has hundreds of thousands of distinct CDR3 sequences; approximately 48% are singletons. The CDR3 spans 15 residues. Germline CDR1 LGHNA, CDR2 YSLEER. V lost 0 bases, J lost 5 bases, and 12 bases lay in between.

The specimen sequenced was blood. The rearrangement uses TRBV4-3 and TRBJ2-3; D might be TRBD1 or TRBD2, each matching 5 bases. This TCR derives from a man between 60 and 70 years old in good health. The CDR3 nucleotides are TGCGCCAGCAGCCAAGATCCCTTGGGGGTAGATACGCAGTATTTT. Its protein is CASSQDPLGVDTQYF.